The clone carrying this T cell receptor beta chain was observed a few times. In the PCR, 60 Vbeta and 13 Jbeta primers were used. Sequenced by immunoSEQ multiplex PCR; TCRdb stores in-frame clones only, minus some. The sample contains about 170,000 clones, 65% to 90% of which appear only once. V was cut by 4 bases and J by 6 bases, with 7 bases left in between. The germline V gene has CDR1 SGHTA and CDR2 FQGNSA. The CDR3 runs 12 residues. The data originate from a study of cytomegalovirus exposure and HLA in healthy donors. The sequenced material came from PBMCs. This chain links TRBV7-2 with TRBJ2-1, with D unresolved. The clonotype was recovered from a male donor in good health and CMV-seronegative. The CDR3, as DNA: TGTGCCAGCAGCTCCCGGTCCAATGAGCAGTTCTTC. Protein: CASSSRSNEQFF.